Below, 30 T cell receptor beta chains from the same sample are listed, as sequenced in a study of STAT5B mutations in CD4+ large granular lymphocyte leukemia. Libraries were prepared by immunoSEQ multiplex PCR; TCRdb keeps only in-frame clonotypes and omits some of them. The table shows around 48,000 clones, with around 70% occurring only once. Sample: CD4+ T cells from blood buffy coats. The receptors come from a human donor in good health.

The chain employs TRBV19 and TRBJ2-7, with D tentatively TRBD1 (5 bases). CDR1 is LNHDA, CDR2 SQIVND, per germline (reference sequence). The V end was cut by 5 bases, the J end by 1 base, with 12 bases between. There are 14 residues in the CDR3. This CDR3 reads CASSLQTDSYEQYF. The DNA for the CDR3 is TGTGCCAGTAGTCTTCAGACAGATTCCTACGAGCAGTACTTC.

This chain connects TRBV11-2 to TRBJ1-1; the D is unclear. There are 14 residues in the CDR3. CDR1 SGHAT and CDR2 FQNNGV come from the germline V gene. V dropped 2 bases and J dropped 4 bases, with 11 bases sitting between them. The CDR3 region is CASSLTSQFTEAFF. Here the CDR3 DNA reads TGTGCCAGCAGCTTAACCTCGCAATTCACTGAAGCTTTCTTT. Combining the CDR3 with reference TRBV11-2 and TRBJ1-1 gives the whole variable domain EAGVAQSPRYKIIEKRQSVAFWCNPISGHATLYWYQQILGQGPKLLIQFQNNGVVDDSQLPKDRFSAERLKGVDSTLKIQPAKLEDSAVYLCASSLTSQFTEAFFGQGTRLTVV.

The chain has TRBV6-1 and TRBJ1-2, with 9 bases identical to TRBD1. The CDR3 consists of 13 residues. Germline V CDR1 and CDR2: MNHNS, SASEGT. The junction had 6 bases not matched to a gene; V was cut back by 6 bases and J by 7 bases. This CDR3 is CASRDRQGGGYTF. The DNA for the CDR3 is TGTGCCAGCAGGGATCGACAGGGGGGTGGCTACACCTTC.

In this sample, this clone turned up once. The chain couples TRBV15 to TRBJ1-4; possible D gene TRBD1, 5 bases. The CDR3 spans 17 residues. Germline V gene lookup returns CDR1 LNHNV and CDR2 YYDKDF (reference sequence). Trimming shortened V by 0 bases and J by 3 bases, and 14 bases separated the two germline ends. The CDR3 here is CATSRELGAASNEKLFF. In nucleotides, the CDR3 is TGTGCCACCAGCAGAGAGCTTGGGGCCGCTTCTAATGAAAAACTGTTTTTT.

This chain links TRBV7-8 with TRBJ1-5, with a tentative D call TRBD1 (5 bases). V lost 8 bases, J lost 6 bases, and 23 bases lay in between. Per the germline V gene, CDR1 is SGHVS and CDR2 is FQNEAQ. CDR3 length: 16 amino acids. CDR3 loop: CASAPMGVGIGQPQHF. The CDR3 DNA is TGTGCCAGCGCCCCAATGGGGGTTGGGATAGGTCAGCCCCAGCATTTT.

This clone was detected only once. The chain couples TRBV18 to TRBJ1-1, with 11 nucleotides matching TRBD1. This CDR3 is 16 amino acids long. J was trimmed by 4 bases and V by 2 bases; bases with no gene match: 6. The germline gives CDR1 KGHSH, CDR2 LQKENI. CDR3 amino acids: CASSPWTGGAGTEAFF. The CDR3 DNA is TGTGCCAGCTCACCATGGACAGGGGGCGCGGGCACTGAAGCTTTCTTT.

The chain has TRBV27 and TRBJ2-3, with TRBD1 identical over 11 bases. The ends lost 7 bases at V and 8 bases at J; junction bases unmatched: 8. This CDR3 region has 14 residues. CDR1 is MNHEY and CDR2 is SMNVEV in the germline V gene (reference sequence). CDR3 in amino acids: CASTAGTGGVTQYF. CDR3 in DNA: TGTGCCAGCACAGCCGGGACAGGGGGGGTTACGCAGTATTTT.

The chain couples TRBV5-1 to TRBJ1-1; the match to TRBD1 covers 7 bases. The CDR3 is 14 amino acids. V lost 2 bases to trimming and J lost 8 bases; unmatched junction nucleotides: 9. Germline V CDR1 and CDR2: SGHRS, YFSETQ. CDR3 sequence (DNA): TGCGCCAGCAGCTTAGCGACAGGGTCCCGCGAAGCTTTCTTT. It translates to CASSLATGSREAFF. Full variable domain (remainder filled in from reference TRBV5-1 and TRBJ1-1): KAGVTQTPRYLIKTRGQQVTLSCSPISGHRSVSWYQQTPGQGLQFLFEYFSETQRNKGNFPGRFSGRQFSNSRSEMNVSTLELGDSALYLCASSLATGSREAFFGQGTRLTVV.

V gene TRBV2 combines with J gene TRBJ2-1; D tentatively fits TRBD1 or TRBD2 (5 bases each). Germline assignment: CDR1 SNHLY and CDR2 FYNNEI. The CDR3 totals 13 residues. Between the trimmed V and J ends, which lost 7 bases and 5 bases, there was a span of 12 bases. The DNA of the CDR3 is TGTGCCAGCAACGGGTTGGGGGACAATGAGCAGTTCTTC. Its protein product is CASNGLGDNEQFF.

This chain uses TRBV7-6 with TRBJ1-2; the match to TRBD1 covers 8 bases. Germline values: CDR1 SGHVS, CDR2 FNYEAQ. This CDR3 comprises 14 residues. V was clipped by 5 bases and J by 6 bases; unmatched bases: 8. The CDR3 here is CASSKDRDVNGYTF. As DNA, the CDR3 is TGTGCCAGCAGCAAGGACAGGGACGTCAATGGCTACACCTTC.

The chain combines TRBV9 with TRBJ1-2; D is perhaps TRBD1 (5 bases). V shed 0 bases and J shed 1 base, with 7 bases lying between them. The CDR3 has 14 residues. Germline CDR1 is SGDLS and CDR2 is YYNGEE. The CDR3 loop is CASSVGQGNYGYTF. CDR3 DNA sequence: TGTGCCAGCAGCGTAGGGCAGGGTAACTATGGCTACACCTTC.

CDR3 DNA: TGTGCCAGCAGACTTCGGAGCGGGGGCCCAGGGAACGAGCAGTACGTC. It yields the protein CASRLRSGGPGNEQYV. The chain uses TRBV6-6 and TRBJ2-7, with 8 bases aligning to TRBD2. The CDR3 length is 16 residues. Germline-derived CDR1 and CDR2 are MNHNY and SVGAGI (reference sequence). Trimming cost V 6 bases and J 5 bases; bases outside gene matches: 15.

This chain links TRBV7-2 with TRBJ2-3; 8 nucleotides agree with TRBD2. Trimming cost V 7 bases and J 2 bases; bases outside gene matches: 5. Germline V gene lookup returns CDR1 SGHTA and CDR2 FQGNSA. This CDR3 region has 14 residues. The CDR3 sequence is CASNIAGLTDTQYF. The CDR3 nucleotides read TGTGCCAGCAATATAGCGGGGCTCACAGATACGCAGTATTTT.

The chain couples TRBV6-4 to TRBJ2-3; 12 bases agree with TRBD2. V lost 5 bases and J lost 2; bases outside the gene matches: 2. This CDR3 region has 15 residues. Per germline, CDR1 MRHNA and CDR2 SNTAGT. The DNA for the CDR3 is TGTGCCAGCAGTCCTAGCGGGGGGGCCACAGATACGCAGTATTTT. Protein product: CASSPSGGATDTQYF.

The rearrangement uses TRBV5-1 and TRBJ2-5, with D perhaps assigned TRBD1 or TRBD2 (5 bases each). CDR1 is SGHRS and CDR2 is YFSETQ in the germline V gene. The V gene lost 0 bases and the J gene lost 1 base, with 13 bases spanning the gap. CDR3 length: 16 amino acids. CDR3 residues: CASSLVFSGGQETQYF. The CDR3 region has the DNA TGCGCCAGCAGCTTGGTTTTTAGTGGGGGCCAAGAGACCCAGTACTTC.

This sequence joins TRBV6-7 and TRBJ2-4; 7 bases line up with TRBD1. TRBV6-7 is an ORF for which the function is uncertain. V was pared by 5 bases and J by 1 base, with 8 bases of the junction left unmatched. This CDR3 comprises 16 residues. The CDR3 reads CASSPRTGFAKNIQYF. CDR3 DNA: TGTGCCAGCAGTCCGCGGACAGGCTTTGCCAAAAACATTCAGTACTTC.

The V gene is TRBV6-4, the J gene TRBJ1-1; no firm D call. Germline V CDR1 and CDR2: MRHNA, SNTAGT. The CDR3 extends over 13 amino acids. V was pared by 4 bases and J by 2 bases, with 8 bases between. The CDR3 sequence: CASSVQENTEAFF. In DNA, the CDR3 is TGTGCCAGCAGTGTTCAAGAAAACACTGAAGCTTTCTTT.

This chain's CDR3 is CASSLGDLGTQYF. Written as DNA, the CDR3 is TGCGCCAGCAGCTTGGGGGACTTAGGTACGCAGTATTTT. J is TRBJ2-3 and V is TRBV5-1; tentative D call: TRBD2 (6 bases). Trimming left V 0 bases short and J 8 bases short, with 10 bases between. CDR3 length equals 13 residues. CDR1 is SGHRS, CDR2 YFSETQ, per germline.

V and J are TRBV5-5 and TRBJ1-2; maybe TRBD1 (5 bases). Per germline, CDR1 SGHKS and CDR2 YYEKEE (reference sequence). The CDR3 is 15 amino acids. Trimming stripped 2 bases from V and 5 bases from J, with 16 bases between. This chain's CDR3 is CASSFTSPQGYGYTF. As DNA, the CDR3 is TGTGCCAGCAGCTTCACGAGTCCCCAGGGTTATGGCTACACCTTC.

J is TRBJ2-7 and V is TRBV7-2, with TRBD1 matching over 7 bases. Unmatched junction bases numbered 16, after V lost 5 bases and J lost 9 bases. This CDR3 region has 15 residues. Germline CDR1 reads SGHTA; CDR2 reads FQGNSA. CDR3: CASSATPDRDPLQYV. CDR3 DNA: TGTGCCAGCAGCGCCACCCCCGACAGGGACCCCTTGCAGTACGTC.

The chain uses TRBV19 and TRBJ2-7; the D gene is possibly TRBD1 (6 bases). The CDR3 spans 12 residues. V was shortened by 4 bases and J by 3 bases, with 7 bases between the two germline ends. The germline CDR1 and CDR2 sequences are LNHDA and SQIVND (reference sequence). The CDR3 DNA reads as TGTGCCAGTAGTACACAGGGCTACGAGCAGTACTTC. Residues: CASSTQGYEQYF.

This clone has more than one count but fewer than ten. The chain is built from TRBV5-1 and TRBJ1-1; D remains ambiguous. Trimming removed 0 bases at V and 1 base at J, with 10 bases between. There are 15 residues in the CDR3. Germline CDR1 and CDR2: SGHRS and YFSETQ. Here the CDR3 DNA reads TGCGCCAGCAGCTTGGGGCAAACACCGAACACTGAAGCTTTCTTT. Protein sequence: CASSLGQTPNTEAFF.

This clone was observed a few times. The chain has TRBV6-6 and TRBJ1-1; D not resolved. This CDR3 comprises 13 residues. The V end lost 4 bases, the J end lost 1 base, and 7 bases lay between the germline ends. Germline V gene sequence: CDR1 MNHNY, CDR2 SVGAGI (reference sequence). The CDR3 sequence: CASSLLRNTEAFF. The CDR3 DNA reads as TGTGCCAGCAGTTTACTTAGGAACACTGAAGCTTTCTTT.

J is TRBJ2-1 and V is TRBV2, with 7 bases matching TRBD1. CDR3 length: 14 amino acids. Per the germline V gene, CDR1 is SNHLY and CDR2 is FYNNEI. Trimming at V came to 6 bases and at J to 5 bases, leaving 7 bases not matched to a gene. In DNA form, the CDR3 reads TGTGCCAGCAGAATTGAACAGGGGAACAATGAGCAGTTCTTC. It specifies CASRIEQGNNEQFF.

V and J are TRBV28 and TRBJ2-3; 8 bases align to TRBD2. J lost 0 bases, V lost 7 bases, and 9 bases had no gene match. The CDR3 has 16 amino acids. Germline assignment: CDR1 MDHEN and CDR2 SYDVKM. In nucleotides, the CDR3 is TGTGCCAGCAATTCGCCGGGGGGGGTGAGCACAGATACGCAGTATTTT. This gives the protein CASNSPGGVSTDTQYF. The whole variable domain, filled in from reference TRBV28 and TRBJ2-3, reads DVKVTQSSRYLVKRTGEKVFLECVQDMDHENMFWYRQDPGLGLRLIYFSYDVKMKEKGDIPEGYSVSREKKERFSLILESASTNQTSMYLCASNSPGGVSTDTQYFGPGTRLTVL.

The rearrangement links TRBV11-2 to TRBJ2-7; the D is unclear. This CDR3 has 14 residues. Germline lookup yields CDR1 SGHAT and CDR2 FQNNGV. The V gene lost 5 bases and the J gene lost 0 bases, with 11 bases spanning the gap. CDR3 loop: CASSPPGSSYEQYF. The DNA of the CDR3 is TGTGCCAGCAGCCCCCCCGGTAGCTCCTACGAGCAGTACTTC. The whole variable domain, filled in from reference TRBV11-2 and TRBJ2-7, reads EAGVAQSPRYKIIEKRQSVAFWCNPISGHATLYWYQQILGQGPKLLIQFQNNGVVDDSQLPKDRFSAERLKGVDSTLKIQPAKLEDSAVYLCASSPPGSSYEQYFGPGTRLTVT.

This chain connects TRBV6-5 to TRBJ1-1; 8 nucleotides agree with TRBD1. After removal of 6 bases from V and 0 bases from J, the junction contained 3 bases not matched to a gene. Germline V gene data show CDR1 as MNHEY and CDR2 as SVGAGI. The CDR3 sequence is 14 residues long. The CDR3 region is CASRRQGLNTEAFF. As DNA, the CDR3 is TGTGCCAGCAGGAGACAGGGGTTGAACACTGAAGCTTTCTTT.

The rearrangement uses TRBV6-6 and TRBJ2-6; D is unclear. The germline V gene encodes CDR1 MNHNY and CDR2 SVGAGI (reference sequence). CDR3 size: 16 residues. Trimming took off 0 bases at V and 0 bases at J, with 6 bases between the two ends. CDR3 amino acids: CASSYSSVSGANVLTF. In DNA form, the CDR3 reads TGTGCCAGCAGTTACTCATCCGTCTCTGGGGCCAACGTCCTGACTTTC.

The chain is built from TRBV6-6 and TRBJ2-5; TRBD2 is a possible D gene (7 bases). Trimming took off 4 bases at V and 3 bases at J, with 15 bases between the two ends. The CDR3 length is 15 residues. CDR1 is MNHNY, CDR2 SVGAGI, per germline (reference sequence). This CDR3 is CASSSGGAGEETQYF. The DNA of the CDR3 is TGTGCCAGCAGTTCGGGGGGCGCGGGGGAAGAGACCCAGTACTTC.

The chain links TRBV30 to TRBJ2-3; maybe TRBD2 (6 bases). V was pared by 6 bases and J by 2 bases, with 12 bases between. Germline V gene data show CDR1 as GTSNPN and CDR2 as SVGIG (reference sequence). The CDR3 has 13 residues. The CDR3 reads CACSGGPTDTQYF. The CDR3 coding sequence is TGTGCCTGTTCCGGGGGTCCCACAGATACGCAGTATTTT.